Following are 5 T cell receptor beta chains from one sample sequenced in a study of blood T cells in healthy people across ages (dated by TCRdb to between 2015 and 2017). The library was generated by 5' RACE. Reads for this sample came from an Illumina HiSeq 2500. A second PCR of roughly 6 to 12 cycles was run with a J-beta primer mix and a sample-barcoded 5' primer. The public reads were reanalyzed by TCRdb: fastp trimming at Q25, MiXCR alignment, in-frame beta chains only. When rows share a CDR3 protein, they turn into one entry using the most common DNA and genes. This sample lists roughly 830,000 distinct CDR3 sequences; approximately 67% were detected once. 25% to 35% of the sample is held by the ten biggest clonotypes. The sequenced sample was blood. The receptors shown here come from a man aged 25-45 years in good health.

The CDR3 DNA sequence: TGTGCCAGCAGCGTCGACCCGGCGGGGGGGGCAGCTTTCTTT. The encoded protein is CASSVDPAGGAAFF. V and J are TRBV9 and TRBJ1-1, with D maybe TRBD1 (6 bases). Germline V gene lookup returns CDR1 SGDLS and CDR2 YYNGEE. The CDR3 sequence is 14 residues long. V lost 2 bases to trimming and J lost 10 bases, with 18 bases between them. The variable domain in full, completed from reference TRBV9 and TRBJ1-1, reads DSGVTQTPKHLITATGQRVTLRCSPRSGDLSVYWYQQSLDQGLQFLIQYYNGEERAKGNILERFSAQQFPDLHSELNLSSLELGDSALYFCASSVDPAGGAAFFGQGTRLTVV.

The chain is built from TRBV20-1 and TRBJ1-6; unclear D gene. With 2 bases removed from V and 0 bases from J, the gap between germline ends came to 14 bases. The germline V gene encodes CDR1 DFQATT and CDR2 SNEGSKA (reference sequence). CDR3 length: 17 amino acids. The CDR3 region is CSARKGAGSSYNSPLHF. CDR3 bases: TGCAGTGCTAGAAAGGGAGCGGGGAGCTCCTATAATTCACCCCTCCACTTT.

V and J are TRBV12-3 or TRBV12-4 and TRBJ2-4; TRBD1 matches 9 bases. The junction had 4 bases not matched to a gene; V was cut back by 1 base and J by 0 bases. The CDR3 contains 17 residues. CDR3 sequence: CASSLDRGRIAKNIQYF. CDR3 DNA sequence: TGTGCCAGCAGTTTAGACAGGGGGCGTATAGCCAAAAACATTCAGTACTTC.

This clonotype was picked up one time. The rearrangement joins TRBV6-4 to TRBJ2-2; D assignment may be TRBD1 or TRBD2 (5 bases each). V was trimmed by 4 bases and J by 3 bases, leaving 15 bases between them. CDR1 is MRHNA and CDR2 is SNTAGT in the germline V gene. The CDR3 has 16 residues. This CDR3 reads CASSVSGQGYTGELFF. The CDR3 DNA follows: TGTGCCAGCAGTGTTTCGGGGCAGGGCTACACCGGGGAGCTGTTTTTT.

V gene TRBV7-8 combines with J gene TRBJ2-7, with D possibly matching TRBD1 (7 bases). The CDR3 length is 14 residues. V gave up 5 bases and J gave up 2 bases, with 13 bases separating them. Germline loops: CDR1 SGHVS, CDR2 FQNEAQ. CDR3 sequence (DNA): TGTGCCAGCAGCGTGGAGGGGGCACCCTACGAGCAGTACTTC. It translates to CASSVEGAPYEQYF.